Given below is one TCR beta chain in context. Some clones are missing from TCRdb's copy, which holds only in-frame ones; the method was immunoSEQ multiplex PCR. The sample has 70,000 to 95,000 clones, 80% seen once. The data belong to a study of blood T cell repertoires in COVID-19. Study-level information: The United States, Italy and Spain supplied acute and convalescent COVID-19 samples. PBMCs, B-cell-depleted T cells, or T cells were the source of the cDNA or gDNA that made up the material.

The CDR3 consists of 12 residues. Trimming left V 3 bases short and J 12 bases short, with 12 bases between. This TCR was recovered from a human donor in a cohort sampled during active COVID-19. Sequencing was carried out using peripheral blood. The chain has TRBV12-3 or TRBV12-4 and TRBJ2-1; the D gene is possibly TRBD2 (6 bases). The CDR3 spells CASSFGGLGQFF. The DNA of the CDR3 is TGTGCCAGCAGTTTTGGAGGGCTTGGGCAGTTCTTC.